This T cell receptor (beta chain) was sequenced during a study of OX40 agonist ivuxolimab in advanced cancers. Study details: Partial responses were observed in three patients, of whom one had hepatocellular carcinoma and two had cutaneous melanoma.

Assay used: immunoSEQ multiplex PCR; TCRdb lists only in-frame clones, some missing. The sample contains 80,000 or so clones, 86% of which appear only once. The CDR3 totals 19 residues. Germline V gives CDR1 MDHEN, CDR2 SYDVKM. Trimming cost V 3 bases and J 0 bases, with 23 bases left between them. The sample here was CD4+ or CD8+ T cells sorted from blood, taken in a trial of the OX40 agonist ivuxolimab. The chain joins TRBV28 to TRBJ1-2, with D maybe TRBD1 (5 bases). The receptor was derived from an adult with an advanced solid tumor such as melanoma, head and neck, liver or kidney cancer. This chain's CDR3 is CASSFIWGRARATNYGYTF. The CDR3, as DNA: TGTGCCAGCAGTTTCATCTGGGGCAGGGCGCGAGCCACTAACTATGGCTACACCTTC.